The present T cell receptor (beta chain) was sequenced within a study of shared clonotypes between healthy human individuals. General study points: Larger richness was generally estimated for naive than memory subsets.

J was trimmed by 5 bases and V by 5 bases; bases with no gene match: 12. CDR3 length: 15 residues. Germline-derived CDR1 and CDR2 are SEHNR and FQNEAQ (reference sequence). CD45RO-negative CD8 cells positively selected for CCR7 made up the naive population, which excluded terminally differentiated effector memory CD45RA+ cells. Some clones are missing from TCRdb's copy, which holds only in-frame ones; the method was immunoSEQ multiplex PCR. The table includes about 820,000 clones, almost 95% detected once. A note on this clone: Its cognate antigen is unknown.

This sequence was found in a man aged 25-40 years in good health. This chain connects TRBV7-9 to TRBJ2-7, with 7 bases matching TRBD1. Sequencing was performed on naive CD8+ T cells sorted from blood. The CDR3 region is CASSHIQGISDEQYF. The CDR3 bases are TGTGCCAGCAGCCATATACAGGGGATTAGCGACGAGCAGTACTTC.